These 30 T cell receptor beta chains originate from one sample sequenced in a study of blood T cell repertoires in COVID-19. This table comes from immunoSEQ multiplex PCR, and its TCRdb copy is limited to in-frame clones, with some not included. The profile shows some 150,000 clones, approximately 90% of them singletons. The specimen sequenced was PBMCs or T cells enriched from blood (not recorded which). The receptors originated from a woman aged 25 to 39 with acute COVID-19.

The chain employs TRBV21-1 and TRBJ1-4; the table's D gene call, TRBD1, was not cross checked with the DNA. TRBV21-1 is deemed a pseudogene. This CDR3 is 19 amino acids long. CDR3 region: CASSVMKQAKIATNEKLFF. CDR3 sequence (DNA): TGTGCCAGCAGCGTTATGAAACAGGCCAAGATAGCAACTAATGAAAAACTGTTTTTT.

This rearrangement joins TRBV7-6 to TRBJ2-5; the match to TRBD1 covers 11 bases. The length of the CDR3 is 15 residues. Losses at the gene ends were 5 bases for V and 5 bases for J; bases not matched to a gene: 7. Germline CDR1 reads SGHVS; CDR2 reads FNYEAQ. The CDR3 sequence is CASSHWTGGLETQYF. The CDR3 coding sequence is TGTGCCAGCAGCCACTGGACAGGGGGCTTGGAGACCCAGTACTTC. The complete variable domain, with remaining parts taken from reference TRBV7-6 and TRBJ2-5, reads GAGVSQSPRYKVTKRGQDVALRCDPISGHVSLYWYRQALGQGPEFLTYFNYEAQQDKSGLPNDRFSAERPEGSISTLTIQRTEQRDSAMYRCASSHWTGGLETQYFGPGTRLLVL.

CDR3 nucleotides: TGTGCCAGCAGTGAGCAGTCCCATCAGCCCCAGCATTTT. Protein product: CASSEQSHQPQHF. The chain carries TRBV6-1 and TRBJ1-5; D not resolved. V was trimmed by 3 bases and J by 5 bases, leaving 8 bases between them. This CDR3 contains 13 residues. Germline-derived CDR1 and CDR2 are MNHNS and SASEGT.

The sample holds a few counts of this clone. For the CDR3, the DNA is TGTGCCAGCAGTTTAGGGACAGGGGGCGCCTTAAGCAATCAGCCCCAGCATTTT. Translated: CASSLGTGGALSNQPQHF. The chain links TRBV28 to TRBJ1-5; the match to TRBD1 covers 12 bases. This CDR3 region has 18 residues. The germline V gene has CDR1 MDHEN and CDR2 SYDVKM. Losses at the gene ends were 2 bases for V and 1 base for J; bases not matched to a gene: 6. The full variable domain, rest sourced from reference TRBV28 and TRBJ1-5, is DVKVTQSSRYLVKRTGEKVFLECVQDMDHENMFWYRQDPGLGLRLIYFSYDVKMKEKGDIPEGYSVSREKKERFSLILESASTNQTSMYLCASSLGTGGALSNQPQHFGDGTRLSIL.

CDR3 in amino acids: CASSLGLAGVYEQFF. CDR3 coding DNA: TGCGCCAGCAGCTTGGGGCTAGCGGGAGTGTATGAGCAGTTCTTC. The genes are TRBV5-1 and TRBJ2-1; TRBD2 matches at 10 bases. The V segment lost 0 bases and the J segment 8 bases; nucleotides outside the gene matches: 5. Germline lookup yields CDR1 SGHRS and CDR2 YFSETQ. There are 15 residues in the CDR3.

V usage is TRBV2 and J usage is TRBJ2-5; possibly TRBD1 for D (5 bases). Trimming pared 1 base from V and 1 base from J, leaving 13 bases between. This CDR3 comprises 16 residues. CDR1 and CDR2 (germline): SNHLY, FYNNEI. In DNA, the CDR3 is TGTGCCAGCAGTGAAGACTCGCCAGGGCTCCAAGAGACCCAGTACTTC. The encoded protein is CASSEDSPGLQETQYF.

The chain is built from TRBV15 and TRBJ2-7, with D hard to call. V lost 3 bases and J lost 2, with 5 bases in between. In germline, CDR1 is LNHNV, CDR2 YYDKDF (reference sequence). The CDR3 covers 12 residues. CDR3: CATSRETYEQYF. CDR3 sequence (DNA): TGTGCCACCAGCAGGGAGACCTACGAGCAGTACTTC.

The chain is built from TRBV4-2 and TRBJ2-1, with D possibly being TRBD2 (7 bases). CDR3 length: 14 amino acids. Trimming left V 0 bases short and J 16 bases short, with 19 bases between. CDR1 LGHNA and CDR2 YNFKEQ come from the germline V gene. The CDR3 reads CASSQEEGGLAAFF. In nucleotides, the CDR3 is TGTGCCAGCAGCCAAGAAGAGGGGGGGCTCGCCGCCTTCTTC.

This sequence joins TRBV2 and TRBJ2-1; 8 bases are shared with TRBD2. CDR1 SNHLY and CDR2 FYNNEI come from the germline V gene. This CDR3 has 16 amino acids. J gave up 0 bases and V 6 bases, and 7 bases lay outside the gene matches. The CDR3, as DNA: TGTGCCAGCAGGGCCACTAGCGGATCCTCCTACAATGAGCAGTTCTTC. Amino acids: CASRATSGSSYNEQFF.

This clone is a singleton in its sample. The chain uses TRBV19 and TRBJ1-1; no clear D gene. The V end was cut by 5 bases, the J end by 1 base, with 8 bases between. Per the germline V gene, CDR1 is LNHDA and CDR2 is SQIVND (reference sequence). There are 13 residues in the CDR3. The CDR3 is CASSPAGNTEAFF. The CDR3 DNA follows: TGTGCCAGTAGTCCGGCAGGGAACACTGAAGCTTTCTTT.

This chain links TRBV15 with TRBJ1-1; no firm D call. Trimming took off 8 bases at V and 2 bases at J, with 15 bases between the two ends. CDR1 and CDR2 from the germline V gene are LNHNV and YYDKDF (reference sequence). This CDR3 has 14 amino acids. CDR3 in DNA: TGTGCCACCCGGGCGCGGGTCCTCAACACTGAAGCTTTCTTT. This encodes CATRARVLNTEAFF.

The chain employs TRBV21-1 and TRBJ2-1; the table's TRBD2 call for D was not verified on the DNA. TRBV21-1 is a documented pseudogene. The CDR3 has 15 amino acids. DNA of the CDR3: TGTGCCAGCAGCATGAATAGCGGACCCTACAATGAGCAGTTCTTC. Protein product: CASSMNSGPYNEQFF.

The chain combines TRBV5-6 with TRBJ1-5; TRBD1 aligns across 7 bases. V dropped 2 bases and J dropped 9; count of bases not matched to a gene: 11. Looked up from germline, CDR1 is SGHDT and CDR2 is YYEEEE. The CDR3 has 15 residues. The CDR3 coding sequence is TGTGCCAGCAGCTTTGGCACAGGGGCAATGGGGCCCCAGCATTTT. This encodes CASSFGTGAMGPQHF.

The gene calls are TRBV7-6 and TRBJ1-1; TRBD1 agrees at 7 bases. CDR3 length: 15 amino acids. From germline, CDR1 is SGHVS and CDR2 FNYEAQ. V lost 2 bases and J lost 4; bases outside the gene matches: 7. In nucleotides, the CDR3 is TGTGCCAGCAGCTTATTGCAGGGGGACACCACTGAAGCTTTCTTT. This codes for CASSLLQGDTTEAFF.

The rearrangement uses TRBV7-6 and TRBJ2-3; 10 positions agree with TRBD1. The CDR3 consists of 15 residues. Looked up from germline, CDR1 is SGHVS and CDR2 is FNYEAQ. After removal of 6 bases from V and 3 bases from J, the junction contained 6 bases not matched to a gene. This chain's CDR3 is CASRNRDRGTDTQYF. CDR3 bases: TGTGCCAGCAGAAACCGGGACAGGGGAACAGATACGCAGTATTTT.

This clone has only one observation. This chain joins TRBV30 and TRBJ1-4; D remains ambiguous. Germline CDR1 reads GTSNPN; CDR2 reads SVGIG (reference sequence). The CDR3 contains 12 residues. Trimming took off 4 bases at V and 4 bases at J, with 7 bases between the two ends. The CDR3 DNA reads TGTGCCTGGAATCAGATTAATGAAAAACTGTTTTTT. As protein: CAWNQINEKLFF.

The chain recombines TRBV7-9 with TRBJ2-3; 12 positions match TRBD1. This CDR3 is 16 amino acids long. Germline assignment: CDR1 SEHNR and CDR2 FQNEAQ (reference sequence). V lost 5 bases, J lost 0 bases, and 3 bases stayed unmatched. CDR3 in amino acids: CASSPGQGASTDTQYF. CDR3 in DNA: TGTGCCAGCAGCCCGGGACAGGGGGCGAGCACAGATACGCAGTATTTT.

The V call is TRBV7-2, the J call TRBJ1-1; D unresolved. Germline V lookup: CDR1 SGHTA, CDR2 FQGNSA. V gave up 1 base and J gave up 0 bases, with 6 bases separating them. The CDR3 length is 14 residues. The CDR3 DNA reads TGTGCCAGCAGCTTAGTCGGGGTGAACACTGAAGCTTTCTTT. Translating it yields CASSLVGVNTEAFF.

The rearrangement links TRBV7-2 to TRBJ1-5; possible D gene TRBD1, 6 bases. The CDR3 length is 13 residues. Germline V gives CDR1 SGHTA, CDR2 FQGNSA. V was pared by 7 bases and J by 0 bases, with 7 bases between. The CDR3 loop reads CASKGDSNQPQHF. The CDR3 nucleotides read TGTGCCAGCAAGGGGGATAGCAATCAGCCCCAGCATTTT.

This chain links TRBV18 with TRBJ2-1, with TRBD1 identical over 9 bases. With 3 bases clipped from V and 8 bases from J, the junction kept 8 bases outside the gene matches. The CDR3 is 15 amino acids. Germline values: CDR1 KGHSH, CDR2 LQKENI. CDR3 residues: CASSPRTGVFDEQFF. In DNA, the CDR3 is TGTGCCAGCTCACCGCGGACAGGGGTATTCGATGAGCAGTTCTTC.

This chain joins TRBV3-1 (or the pseudogene TRBV3-2) and TRBJ2-6; TRBD2 matches 10 bases. V shed 2 bases, J shed 2 bases, and the junction held 18 bases outside the gene matches. This CDR3 is built from 22 residues. The germline CDR1 and CDR2 sequences are LGHDT and YNNKEL (reference sequence). Written as DNA, the CDR3 is TGTGCCAGCAGCCAAAATAGAGGCAAGGTAGCGGGAGGCTCCGCTGGGGCCAACGTCCTGACTTTC. This codes for CASSQNRGKVAGGSAGANVLTF.

The chain uses TRBV28 and TRBJ1-4, with 9 bases identical to TRBD1. Germline V gene sequence: CDR1 MDHEN, CDR2 SYDVKM. There are 14 residues in the CDR3. V shed 4 bases, J shed 9 bases, and the junction held 6 bases outside the gene matches. This CDR3 is CASSSGTGKKKLFF. DNA for the CDR3: TGTGCCAGCAGTTCCGGGACAGGGAAGAAAAAACTGTTTTTT.

This sequence joins TRBV7-2 and TRBJ1-1; D is uncertain. The V and J ends lost 2 bases and 8 bases respectively, with 18 bases between them. This CDR3 spans 15 amino acids. Germline lookup yields CDR1 SGHTA and CDR2 FQGNSA. The CDR3 bases are TGTGCCAGCAGCTTATCCGCACAGAGGGTCGGGGAAGCTTTCTTT. It is translated as CASSLSAQRVGEAFF.

The rearrangement joins TRBV2 to TRBJ1-1, with 9 bases that match TRBD1. Per the germline V gene, CDR1 is SNHLY and CDR2 is FYNNEI. The ends lost 6 bases at V and 5 bases at J; junction bases unmatched: 7. This CDR3 contains 14 residues. This CDR3 is CASSGQGQGTEAFF. The CDR3 region has the DNA TGTGCCAGCAGCGGACAGGGGCAGGGGACTGAAGCTTTCTTT.

This clone was picked up one time. J is TRBJ2-7 and V is TRBV9, with D maybe TRBD2 (6 bases). V was trimmed by 1 base and J by 3 bases, leaving 11 bases between them. Germline CDR1 SGDLS, CDR2 YYNGEE. There are 14 residues in the CDR3. CDR3 DNA: TGTGCCAGCAGCGTACACGGAGGGGACTACGAGCAGTACTTC. It specifies CASSVHGGDYEQYF.

V usage is TRBV6-5 and J usage is TRBJ2-1, with 8 bases fitting TRBD1. The CDR3 loop spans 15 amino acids. The germline gives CDR1 MNHEY, CDR2 SVGAGI. V lost 8 bases to trimming and J lost 0 bases; unmatched junction nucleotides: 6. The CDR3 DNA reads as TGTGCCAGCCGGACAGGGAGCAGCTCCTACAATGAGCAGTTCTTC. Its translation is CASRTGSSSYNEQFF.

The rearrangement uses TRBV6-6 and TRBJ2-7; D call uncertain. Germline assignment: CDR1 MNHNY and CDR2 SVGAGI (reference sequence). This CDR3 region has 11 residues. The germline V and J ends were trimmed by 6 bases and 5 bases, with 8 bases remaining between them. The CDR3 coding sequence is TGTGCCAGCAGCTCCCGGGACGAGCAGTACTTC. Amino acids: CASSSRDEQYF.

In nucleotides, the CDR3 is TGTGCCAGCAGCTTGGAGGATTCTGGAAACACCATATATTTT. Amino acids: CASSLEDSGNTIYF. The V call is TRBV13, the J call TRBJ1-3, with D unresolved. This CDR3 comprises 14 residues. V was trimmed by 3 bases and J by 1 base, leaving 7 bases between them. Germline V gene data show CDR1 as PRHDT and CDR2 as FYEKMQ (reference sequence).

This clone showed up just once. The rearrangement links TRBV9 to TRBJ2-7; 7 nucleotides match TRBD2. Losses at the gene ends were 2 bases for V and 5 bases for J; bases not matched to a gene: 10. This CDR3 spans 15 amino acids. Germline CDR1 and CDR2: SGDLS and YYNGEE. This chain's CDR3 is CASSVTRTSSHEQYF. CDR3 in DNA: TGTGCCAGCAGCGTGACTAGGACTAGTTCTCACGAGCAGTACTTC.

This clone was seen once. The V gene is TRBV6-6, the J gene TRBJ1-5; D call uncertain. The ends were cut back, 0 bases at V and 4 bases at J, with 4 bases in the middle. The CDR3 extends over 13 amino acids. Germline CDR1 is MNHNY and CDR2 is SVGAGI (reference sequence). The CDR3 sequence is CASSYSENQPQHF. In nucleotides, the CDR3 is TGTGCCAGCAGTTACTCGGAGAATCAGCCCCAGCATTTT.